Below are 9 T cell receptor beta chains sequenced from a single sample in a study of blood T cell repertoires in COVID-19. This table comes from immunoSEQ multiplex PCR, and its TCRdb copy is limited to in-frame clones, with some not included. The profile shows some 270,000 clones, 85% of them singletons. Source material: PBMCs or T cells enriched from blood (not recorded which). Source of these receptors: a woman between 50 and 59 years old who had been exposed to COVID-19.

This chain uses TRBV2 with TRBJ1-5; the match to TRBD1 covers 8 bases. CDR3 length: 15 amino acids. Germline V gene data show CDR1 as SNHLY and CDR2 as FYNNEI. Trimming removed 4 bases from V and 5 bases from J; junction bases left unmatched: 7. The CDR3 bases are TGTGCCAGCAGTGGAAGGGGACAGGCCCATCAGCCCCAGCATTTT. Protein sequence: CASSGRGQAHQPQHF. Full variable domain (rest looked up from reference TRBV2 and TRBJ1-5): EPEVTQTPSHQVTQMGQEVILRCVPISNHLYFYWYRQILGQKVEFLVSFYNNEISEKSEIFDDQFSVERPDGSNFTLKIRSTKLEDSAMYFCASSGRGQAHQPQHFGDGTRLSIL.

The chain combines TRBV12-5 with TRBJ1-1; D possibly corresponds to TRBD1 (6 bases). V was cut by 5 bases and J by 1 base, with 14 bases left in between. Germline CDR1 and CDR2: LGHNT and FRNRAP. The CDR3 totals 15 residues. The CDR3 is CASGPSGTPNTEAFF. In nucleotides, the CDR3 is TGTGCTAGTGGTCCTTCTGGGACACCGAACACTGAAGCTTTCTTT.

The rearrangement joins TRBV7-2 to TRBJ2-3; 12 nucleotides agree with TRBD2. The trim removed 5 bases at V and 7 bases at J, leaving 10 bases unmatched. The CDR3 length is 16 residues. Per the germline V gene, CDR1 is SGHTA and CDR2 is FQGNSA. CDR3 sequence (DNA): TGTGCCAGCAGCCAGGGACTAGCGGGTGTGCTGAATACGCAGTATTTT. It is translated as CASSQGLAGVLNTQYF.

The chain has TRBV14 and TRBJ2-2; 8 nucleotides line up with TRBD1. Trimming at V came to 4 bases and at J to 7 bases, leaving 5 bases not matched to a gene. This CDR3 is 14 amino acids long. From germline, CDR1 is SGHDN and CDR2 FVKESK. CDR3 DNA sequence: TGTGCCAGCAGCCGACAGGGGTCGGGCGGGGAGCTGTTTTTT. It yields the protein CASSRQGSGGELFF.

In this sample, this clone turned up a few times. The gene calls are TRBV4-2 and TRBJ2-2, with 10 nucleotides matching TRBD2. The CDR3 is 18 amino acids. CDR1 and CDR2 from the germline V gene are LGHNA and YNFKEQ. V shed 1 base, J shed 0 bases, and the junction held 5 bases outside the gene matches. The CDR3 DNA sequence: TGTGCCAGCAGCCAAGGGACTAGCGGAAACGCGAACACCGGGGAGCTGTTTTTT. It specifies CASSQGTSGNANTGELFF.

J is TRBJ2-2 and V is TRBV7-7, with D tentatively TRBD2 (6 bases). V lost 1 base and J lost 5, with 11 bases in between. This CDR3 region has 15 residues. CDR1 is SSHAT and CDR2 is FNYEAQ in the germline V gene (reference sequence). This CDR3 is CASSLGEAGTGELFF. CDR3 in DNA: TGTGCCAGCAGCTTAGGGGAGGCGGGGACCGGGGAGCTGTTTTTT. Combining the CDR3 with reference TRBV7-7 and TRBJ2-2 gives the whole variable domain GAGVSQSPRYKVTKRGQDVTLRCDPISSHATLYWYQQALGQGPEFLTYFNYEAQPDKSGLPSDRFSAERPEGSISTLTIQRTEQRDSAMYRCASSLGEAGTGELFFGEGSRLTVL.

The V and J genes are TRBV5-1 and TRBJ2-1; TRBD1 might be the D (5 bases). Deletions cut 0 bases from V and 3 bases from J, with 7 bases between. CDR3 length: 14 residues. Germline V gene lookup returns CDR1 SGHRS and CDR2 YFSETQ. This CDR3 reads CASSLGGDYNEQFF. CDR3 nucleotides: TGCGCCAGCAGCTTGGGGGGCGACTACAATGAGCAGTTCTTC.

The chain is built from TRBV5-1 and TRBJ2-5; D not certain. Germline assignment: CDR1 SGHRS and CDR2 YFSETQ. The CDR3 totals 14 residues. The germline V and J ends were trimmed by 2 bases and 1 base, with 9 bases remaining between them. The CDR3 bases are TGCGCCAGCAGCTTAAGCCGATTCCAAGAGACCCAGTACTTC. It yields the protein CASSLSRFQETQYF.

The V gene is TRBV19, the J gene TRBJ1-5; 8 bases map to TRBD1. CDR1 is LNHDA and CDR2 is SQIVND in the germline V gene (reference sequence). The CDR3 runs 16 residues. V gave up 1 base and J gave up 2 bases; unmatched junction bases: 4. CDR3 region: CASSIAGTGRNQPQHF. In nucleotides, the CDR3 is TGTGCCAGTAGTATAGCCGGGACAGGCCGCAATCAGCCCCAGCATTTT.